This is a list of T cell receptor beta chains from one sample in a study of blood T cell repertoires in COVID-19. The repertoire was sequenced with immunoSEQ multiplex PCR; TCRdb's copy has only in-frame clones and lacks some. The table has over 45,000 clones, over 75% seen once. The material sequenced was peripheral blood. Source of these receptors: a woman aged 60-70 years with active COVID-19. The CDR3 runs from the conserved cysteine through the conserved F or W. A D gene is named only where the DNA matches it firmly. Where a row states a size, it is once, few, many or the class of an expanded clone; other rows omit it.

>.|TRBJ1-2|TRBV6-1|.
CASIETGTMAHYGYTF
TGTGCCAGCATTGAGACCGGCACTATGGCCCACTATGGCTACACCTTC
>TRBD2|TRBJ2-3|TRBV10-1|.
CASREWLAATDTQYF
TGCGCCAGCAGGGAATGGCTAGCGGCCACAGATACGCAGTATTTT
>TRBD1|TRBJ2-2|TRBV28|.
CASSLIGTGGSTGELFF
TGTGCCAGCAGTTTGATTGGGACAGGGGGCAGCACCGGGGAGCTGTTTTTT
>TRBD2|TRBJ2-3|TRBV4-3|.
CASSQVGGVDTQYF
TGCGCCAGCAGCCAAGTTGGGGGGGTGGATACGCAGTATTTT
>.|TRBJ2-7|TRBV7-9|.
CASSLENSDEQYF
TGTGCCAGCAGCTTAGAAAATTCAGACGAGCAGTACTTC
>.|TRBJ1-2|TRBV14|.
CASSQVGEAYGYTF
TGTGCCAGCAGCCAAGTAGGGGAGGCCTATGGCTACACCTTC
>.|TRBJ2-2|TRBV6-6|few
CASNSPGGRPGELFF
TGTGCCAGCAATAGCCCCGGGGGAAGACCCGGGGAGCTGTTTTTT
>TRBD1|TRBJ1-3|TRBV27|.
CASSSGQGARGNTIYF
TGTGCCAGCAGTTCCGGACAGGGGGCGAGAGGAAACACCATATATTTT
>TRBD1|TRBJ1-4|TRBV2|once
CASKDRVSSNEKLFF
TGTGCCAGTAAGGACAGGGTATCGTCTAATGAAAAACTGTTTTTT
>TRBD1|TRBJ1-1|TRBV6-5|.
CASSYTPQGAGEAFF
TGTGCCAGCAGTTACACACCTCAGGGGGCTGGTGAAGCTTTCTTT
>.|TRBJ1-5|TRBV6-1|.
CASSEVVDQPQHF
TGTGCCAGCAGCGAAGTCGTTGATCAGCCCCAGCATTTT
>.|TRBJ1-6|TRBV2|.
CASSEAGEISPLHF
TGTGCCAGCAGTGAGGCAGGGGAGATTTCACCCCTCCACTTT
>.|TRBJ1-6|TRBV24-1|.
CATSDLYRPNSPLHF
TGTGCCACCAGTGATTTGTACAGGCCTAATTCACCCCTCCACTTT
>.|TRBJ1-5|TRBV30|.
CAWSLTARNQPQHF
TGTGCCTGGAGTCTGACAGCTCGAAATCAGCCCCAGCATTTT
>.|TRBJ1-6|TRBV18|.
CASSPRRGTDSPLHF
TGTGCCAGCTCACCGCGAAGGGGAACGGATTCACCCCTCCACTTT